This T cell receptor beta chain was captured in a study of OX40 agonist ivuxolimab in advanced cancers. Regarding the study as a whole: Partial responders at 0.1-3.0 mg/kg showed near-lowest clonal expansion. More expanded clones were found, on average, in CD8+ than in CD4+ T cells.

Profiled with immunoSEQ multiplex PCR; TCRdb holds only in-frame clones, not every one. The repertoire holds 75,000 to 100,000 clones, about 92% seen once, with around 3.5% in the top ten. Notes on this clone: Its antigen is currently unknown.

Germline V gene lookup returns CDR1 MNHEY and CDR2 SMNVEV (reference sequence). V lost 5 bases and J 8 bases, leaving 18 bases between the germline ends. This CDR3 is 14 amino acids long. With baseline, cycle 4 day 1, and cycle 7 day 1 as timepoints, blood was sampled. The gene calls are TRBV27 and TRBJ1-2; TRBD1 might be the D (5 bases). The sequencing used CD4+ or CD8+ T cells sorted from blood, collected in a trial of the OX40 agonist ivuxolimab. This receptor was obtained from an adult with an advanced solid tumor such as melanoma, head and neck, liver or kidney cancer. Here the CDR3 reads CASSTAGTALGYTF. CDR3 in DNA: TGTGCCAGCAGTACAGCCGGGACGGCTCTCGGCTACACCTTC.